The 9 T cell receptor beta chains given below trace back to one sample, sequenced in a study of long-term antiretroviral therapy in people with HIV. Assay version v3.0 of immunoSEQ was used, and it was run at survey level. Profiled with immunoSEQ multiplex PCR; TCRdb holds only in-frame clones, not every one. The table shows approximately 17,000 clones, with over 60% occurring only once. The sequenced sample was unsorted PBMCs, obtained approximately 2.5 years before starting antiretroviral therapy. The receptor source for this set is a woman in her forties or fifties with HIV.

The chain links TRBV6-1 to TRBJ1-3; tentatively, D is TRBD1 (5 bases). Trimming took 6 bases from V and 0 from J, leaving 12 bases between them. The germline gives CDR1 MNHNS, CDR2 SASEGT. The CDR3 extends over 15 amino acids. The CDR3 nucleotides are TGTGCCAGCAGAGAGACAGTCTTCTCTGGAAACACCATATATTTT. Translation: CASRETVFSGNTIYF.

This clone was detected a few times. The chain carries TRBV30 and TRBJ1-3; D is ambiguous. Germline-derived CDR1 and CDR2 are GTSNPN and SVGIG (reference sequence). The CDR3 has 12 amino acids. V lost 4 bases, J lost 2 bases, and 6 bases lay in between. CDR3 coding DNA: TGTGCCTGGAAGATGCCTGGAAACACCATATATTTT. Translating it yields CAWKMPGNTIYF. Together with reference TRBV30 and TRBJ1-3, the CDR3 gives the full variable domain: SQTIHQWPATLVQPVGSPLSLECTVEGTSNPNLYWYRQAAGRGLQLLFYSVGIGQISSEVPQNLSASRPQDRQFILSSKKLLLSDSGFYLCAWKMPGNTIYFGEGSWLTVV.

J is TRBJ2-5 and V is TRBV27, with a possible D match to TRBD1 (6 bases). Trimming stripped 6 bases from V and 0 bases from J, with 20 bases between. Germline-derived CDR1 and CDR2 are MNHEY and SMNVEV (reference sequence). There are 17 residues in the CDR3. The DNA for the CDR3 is TGTGCCAGCAGCGAGCAGGGGTCCTTCCTGTACCAAGAGACCCAGTACTTC. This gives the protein CASSEQGSFLYQETQYF.

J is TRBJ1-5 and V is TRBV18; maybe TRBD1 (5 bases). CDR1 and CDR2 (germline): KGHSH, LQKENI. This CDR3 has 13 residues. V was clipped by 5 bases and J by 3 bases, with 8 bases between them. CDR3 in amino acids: CASSDSTNQPQHF. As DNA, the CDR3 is TGTGCCAGCTCAGACAGCACCAATCAGCCCCAGCATTTT.

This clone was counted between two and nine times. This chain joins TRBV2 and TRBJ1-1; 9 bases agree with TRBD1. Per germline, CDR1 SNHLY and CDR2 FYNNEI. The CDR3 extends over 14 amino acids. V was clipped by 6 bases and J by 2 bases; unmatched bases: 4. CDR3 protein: CASRGQGLNTEAFF. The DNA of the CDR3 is TGTGCCAGCAGAGGACAGGGGCTAAACACTGAAGCTTTCTTT.

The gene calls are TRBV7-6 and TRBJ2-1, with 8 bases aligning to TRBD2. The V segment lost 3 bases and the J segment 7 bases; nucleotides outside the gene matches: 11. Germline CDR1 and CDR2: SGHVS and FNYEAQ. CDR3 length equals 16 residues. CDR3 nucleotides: TGTGCCAGCAGCTTCAGAGCGGGGGAGGGTGGGAATGAGCAGTTCTTC. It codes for CASSFRAGEGGNEQFF. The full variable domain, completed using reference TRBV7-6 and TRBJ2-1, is GAGVSQSPRYKVTKRGQDVALRCDPISGHVSLYWYRQALGQGPEFLTYFNYEAQQDKSGLPNDRFSAERPEGSISTLTIQRTEQRDSAMYRCASSFRAGEGGNEQFFGPGTRLTVL.

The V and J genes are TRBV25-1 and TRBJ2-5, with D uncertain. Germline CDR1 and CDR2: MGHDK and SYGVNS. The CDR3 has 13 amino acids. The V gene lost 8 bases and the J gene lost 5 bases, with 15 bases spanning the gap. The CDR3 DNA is TGTGCCAGCGGTCGGAGTCGGTGGGAGACCCAGTACTTC. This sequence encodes CASGRSRWETQYF.

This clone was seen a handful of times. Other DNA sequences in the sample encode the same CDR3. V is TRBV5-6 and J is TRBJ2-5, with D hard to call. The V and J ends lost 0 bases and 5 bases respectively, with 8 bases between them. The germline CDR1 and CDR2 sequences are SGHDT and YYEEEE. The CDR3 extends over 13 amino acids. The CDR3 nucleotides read TGTGCCAGCAGCTTGGGGTTGCGGGAGACCCAGTACTTC. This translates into CASSLGLRETQYF.

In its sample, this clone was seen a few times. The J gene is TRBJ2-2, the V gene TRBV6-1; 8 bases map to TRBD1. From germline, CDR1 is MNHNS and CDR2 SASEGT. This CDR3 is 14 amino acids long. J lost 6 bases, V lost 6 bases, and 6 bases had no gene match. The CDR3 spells CASSVPGQAGELFF. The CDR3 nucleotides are TGTGCCAGCAGCGTCCCGGGACAGGCCGGGGAGCTGTTTTTT.